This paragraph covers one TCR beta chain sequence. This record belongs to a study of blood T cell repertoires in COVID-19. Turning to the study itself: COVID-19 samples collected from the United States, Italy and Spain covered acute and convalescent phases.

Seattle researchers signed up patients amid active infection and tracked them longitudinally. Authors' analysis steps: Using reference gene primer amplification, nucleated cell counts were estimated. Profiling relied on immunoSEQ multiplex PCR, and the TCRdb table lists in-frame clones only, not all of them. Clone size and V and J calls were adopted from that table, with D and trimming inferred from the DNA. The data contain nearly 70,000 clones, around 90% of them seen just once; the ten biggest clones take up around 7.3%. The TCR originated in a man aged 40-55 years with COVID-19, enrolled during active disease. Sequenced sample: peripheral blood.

CDR3 protein: CASSDSLDSPLHF. Here the CDR3 DNA reads TGTGCCAGCAGCGACAGTTTGGATTCACCCCTCCACTTT. The chain is built from TRBV6-5 and TRBJ1-6, with D tentatively TRBD1 (5 bases). The germline CDR1 and CDR2 sequences are MNHEY and SVGAGI. The CDR3 runs 13 residues. Trimming shortened V by 6 bases and J by 8 bases, and 11 bases separated the two germline ends.